A selection of T cell receptor beta chains follows, all from one sample in a study of regulatory T cells in long-lasting Graves disease. TCRdb re-called the multiplex PCR reads through MiXCR, storing one row per CDR3 protein. The sample includes about 500,000 distinct CDR3 sequences, 15% to 20% seen only once; the top ten take more than 9%. The sample also formed part of further work on T cells in Graves' hyperthyroidism and ophthalmopathy.

Here the sequenced sample was peripheral blood mononuclear cells (PBMCs), taken at new diagnosis, from a patient treated with antithyroid drugs. The receptors derive from a man in his forties with Graves disease. The CDR3 runs from the conserved cysteine through the conserved F or W. A D gene is named only where the DNA matches it firmly. Not all rows give a size; the values are once, few, many and, for expanded clones, a class.

D gene,clone size,J gene,V gene,CDR3 DNA,CDR3 protein
.,many,TRBJ1-4,TRBV28,TGTGCCAGCAGTCCCACGGCTGGGGTTGAAAAACTGTTTTTT,CASSPTAGVEKLFF
.,many,TRBJ1-4,TRBV7-9,TGTGCCAGCAGCTTGATCGGAATAGGCGAAAAACTGTTTTTT,CASSLIGIGEKLFF
.,.,TRBJ2-7,TRBV14,TGTGCCAGCAGCCAAGCTTCCTCAATCTACGAGCAGTACTTC,CASSQASSIYEQYF
.,many,TRBJ2-7,TRBV5-6,TGTGCCAGCAGCTTCTATGAGGCCTCAGTCTACGAGCAGTACTTC,CASSFYEASVYEQYF
TRBD1,few,TRBJ1-6,TRBV10-2,TGCGCCAGCAGTGAGGGACAGGGGAATTCACCCCTCCACTTT,CASSEGQGNSPLHF
.,many,TRBJ2-1,TRBV7-9,TGTGCCAGCAGCTCAACCTTTTTTTACAATGAGCAGTTCTTC,CASSSTFFYNEQFF
TRBD2,few,TRBJ2-2,TRBV5-5,TGTGCCAGCAGCTCCGGGATAGCGGGAGGACGAGGCGGGGAGCTGTTTTTT,CASSSGIAGGRGGELFF
.,.,TRBJ2-1,TRBV14,TGTGCCAGCAGCCAAGACCAGGGTACGTTAAGTGAGCAGTTCTTC,CASSQDQGTLSEQFF
.,few,TRBJ1-6,TRBV10-2,TGCGCCAGCAGTGAGTCGACACCGGATACTCTCCACTTT,CASSESTPDTLHF
TRBD2,few,TRBJ2-1,TRBV7-9,TGTGCCAGCAGCTTAAGGAGGCTAGCGGGAGGGGAGAGCAGTGAGCAGTTCTTC,CASSLRRLAGGESSEQFF
TRBD2,many,TRBJ2-1,TRBV20-1,TGCAGTGCTAGGAAACTAGCGGATTACAATGAGCAGTTCTTC,CSARKLADYNEQFF
.,few,TRBJ2-5,TRBV29-1,TGCAGCGTGAGACAGGCCGCCGGGGAGACCCAGTACTTC,CSVRQAAGETQYF
.,.,TRBJ2-2,TRBV4-1,TGCGCCAGCAGCCAAGAGCCCAGGGGGCCCGGGAGGGCCGGGGAGCTGTTTTTT,CASSQEPRGPGRAGELFF
.,many,TRBJ1-2,TRBV12-3/TRBV12-4,TGTGCCAGCAGTACGACTCCGAGGGCTGGCTACACCTTC,CASSTTPRAGYTF
.,.,TRBJ1-2,TRBV6-2/TRBV6-3,TGTGCCAGCAGTGAAGCGATATGGAACTATGGCTACACCTTC,CASSEAIWNYGYTF
.,.,TRBJ2-2,TRBV7-6,TGTGCCAGCAGCTTAGTTACGTCTAACGGGGAGCTGTTTTTT,CASSLVTSNGELFF
.,many,TRBJ1-5,TRBV2,TGTGCCAGCAGCACCGACAGGACGACACAGCCCCAGCATTTT,CASSTDRTTQPQHF
.,many,TRBJ1-1,TRBV29-1,TGCAGCGTCTGCGGGGAACCAAGCTATGAAGCTTTCTTT,CSVCGEPSYEAFF
.,.,TRBJ2-1,TRBV3-1,TGTGCCAGCAGCCAAGACCCGGGGTCAGGGCAGTTCTTC,CASSQDPGSGQFF
.,.,TRBJ2-1,TRBV6-1,TGTGCCAGCAGTCCAGGCAGGGCCAATGAGCAGTTCTTC,CASSPGRANEQFF
TRBD2,many,TRBJ2-3,TRBV20-1,TGCAGTGTCCCTCCACCTAGCGGACGCACAGATACGCAGTATTTT,CSVPPPSGRTDTQYF
.,once,TRBJ2-5,TRBV6-1,TGTGCCAGCATGGGGGGCGGGGAGACCCAGTACTTC,CASMGGGETQYF
TRBD1,many,TRBJ2-7,TRBV18,TGTGCCAGCTCAACAGGGGTCGACGAGCAGTACTTC,CASSTGVDEQYF